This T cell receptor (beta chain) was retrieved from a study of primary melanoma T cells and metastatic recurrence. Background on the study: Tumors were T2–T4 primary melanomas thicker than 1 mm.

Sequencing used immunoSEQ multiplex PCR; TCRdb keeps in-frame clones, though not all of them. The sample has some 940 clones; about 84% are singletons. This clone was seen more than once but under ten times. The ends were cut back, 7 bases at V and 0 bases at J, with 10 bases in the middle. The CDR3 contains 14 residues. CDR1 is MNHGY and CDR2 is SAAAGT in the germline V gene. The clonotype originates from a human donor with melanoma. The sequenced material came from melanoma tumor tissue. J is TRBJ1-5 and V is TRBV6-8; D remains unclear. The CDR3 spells CASTSQNSNQPQHF. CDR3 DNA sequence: TGTGCCAGCACCAGTCAGAATAGCAATCAGCCCCAGCATTTT.